This T cell receptor (beta chain) originates from a study of monozygotic twins with inflammatory bowel disease. TCRdb reprocessed the 5' RACE reads and keeps a single row for each CDR3 protein, giving no DNA. The sample has approximately 390,000 distinct CDR3 sequences. The sample was blood. This receptor was obtained from a human donor with ulcerative colitis or Crohn's disease, or a healthy co-twin of an affected twin (not recorded which).

The CDR3: CASTRLAGGTDTQYF. V gene TRBV12-3 or TRBV12-4 combines with J gene TRBJ2-3; checking the TCRdb D call of TRBD2 is not possible without DNA. The CDR3 length is 15 residues.